This T cell receptor (beta chain) was observed in a study of Ad26.COV2.S vaccination and SARS-CoV-2 variants. On the study more broadly: The study gave Ad26.COV2.S intramuscularly, once or twice 56 days apart.

The germline V and J ends were trimmed by 5 bases and 8 bases, with 18 bases remaining between them. CDR1 is MNHEY, CDR2 SMNVEV, per germline (reference sequence). This CDR3 is 15 amino acids long. Treatment noted: around 19 received Ad26.COV2.S at low or high dose, single or two shots; five or six received placebo; per-sample allocation not given. Samples were taken on day 63 after the first vaccine or placebo injection. In the vaccine, an Ad26 vector expressed the SARS-CoV-2 spike of the Wuhan strain. Sequencing used immunoSEQ multiplex PCR; TCRdb keeps in-frame clones, though not all of them. The data show roughly 500,000 clones, around nine tenths seen once.

This sequence was found in a person aged 18-60 years who received the Ad26.COV2.S COVID-19 vaccine or a placebo. This sequence joins TRBV27 and TRBJ1-4; a possible D gene is TRBD1 (6 bases). The sample consisted of peripheral blood, taken in a trial of Ad26.COV2.S vaccine versus placebo. Here the CDR3 DNA reads TGTGCCAGCAGTCCCCGCAGGGGAGGGGACGAAAAACTGTTTTTT. It codes for CASSPRRGGDEKLFF.